The rows below give T cell receptor beta chains drawn from one sample of a study of blood T cell repertoires in COVID-19. Profiling relied on immunoSEQ multiplex PCR, and the TCRdb table lists in-frame clones only, not all of them. The data show fewer than 400,000 clones, around 90% seen once. The sample comprised peripheral blood. Source of these receptors: a human donor in a cohort sampled during active COVID-19. Both conserved end residues are part of each CDR3. D genes are given only for firm matches. Where a row states a size, it is once, few, many or the class of an expanded clone; other rows omit it.

D gene,clone size,J gene,V gene,CDR3 length,CDR3 protein,CDR3 DNA
-,-,TRBJ1-4,TRBV5-1,13,CASSLAEGEKLFF,TGCGCCAGCAGCTTGGCCGAGGGCGAAAAACTGTTTTTT
-,-,TRBJ1-2,TRBV30,13,CAWVRQSNYGYTF,TGTGCCTGGGTTCGACAGTCAAACTATGGCTACACCTTC
-,-,TRBJ1-4,TRBV5-1,17,CASSLSGEEAANEKLFF,TGCGCCAGCAGCTTGTCCGGGGAAGAGGCGGCTAATGAAAAACTGTTTTTT
-,-,TRBJ1-5,TRBV30,17,CAWSVHRAGELHQPQHF,TGTGCCTGGAGTGTACATCGGGCAGGGGAACTTCATCAGCCCCAGCATTTT
-,once,TRBJ2-1,TRBV20-1,11,CSATRATSQFF,TGCAGTGCCACGAGGGCGACATCGCAGTTCTTC
TRBD2,-,TRBJ2-5,TRBV5-1,16,CASSPGLAGAQETQYF,TGCGCCAGCAGCCCGGGACTAGCGGGAGCCCAAGAGACCCAGTACTTC
-,-,TRBJ1-5,TRBV30,14,CAWSEDSPHQPQHF,TGTGCCTGGAGTGAAGACAGTCCCCACCAGCCCCAGCATTTT
-,-,TRBJ1-3,TRBV3-1/TRBV3-2,13,CASSQVSGDTIYF,TGTGCCAGCAGCCAAGTTAGCGGGGACACCATATATTTT
-,-,TRBJ1-2,TRBV28,11,CASSSEGGYTF,TGTGCCAGCAGTTCCGAGGGTGGCTACACCTTC
-,-,TRBJ2-1,TRBV30,15,CAWNKDSWPRGEQFF,TGTGCCTGGAACAAGGACAGTTGGCCTAGGGGTGAGCAGTTCTTC
-,-,TRBJ2-3,TRBV3-1/TRBV3-2,17,CASSQQMGRGSTDTQYF,TGTGCCAGCAGCCAACAGATGGGCAGGGGTAGCACAGATACGCAGTATTTT
-,-,TRBJ1-6,TRBV5-1,16,CASSLLTTGQNSPLHF,TGCGCCAGCAGCTTACTAACAACAGGGCAAAATTCACCCCTCCACTTT
-,-,TRBJ1-6,TRBV18,13,CASSPGQGSPLHF,TGTGCCAGCTCACCAGGGCAGGGCTCACCCCTCCACTTT
TRBD2,-,TRBJ2-1,TRBV5-1,16,CASSSGLAGDLNEQFF,TGCGCCAGCAGCTCGGGACTAGCGGGAGACCTCAATGAGCAGTTCTTC
-,few,TRBJ2-2,TRBV30,12,CAWSVRGGELFF,TGTGCCTGGAGTGTACGGGGCGGGGAGCTGTTTTTT
-,-,TRBJ2-1,TRBV3-1/TRBV3-2,16,CASSPNGRASYNEQFF,TGTGCCAGCAGCCCCAACGGCAGGGCCTCCTACAATGAGCAGTTCTTC
-,-,TRBJ2-3,TRBV6-1,15,CASSESQGSTDTQYF,TGTGCCAGCAGTGAAAGCCAGGGGAGTACAGATACGCAGTATTTT
-,-,TRBJ1-1,TRBV19,15,CASSPTRRMNTEAFF,TGTGCCAGTAGCCCTACGAGGCGGATGAACACTGAAGCTTTCTTT
-,-,TRBJ2-2,TRBV24-1,14,CATADLAATGELFF,TGTGCCACCGCTGACCTCGCAGCGACCGGGGAGCTGTTTTTT
-,many,TRBJ2-1,TRBV19,15,CAPSNRSDNYNEQFF,TGTGCCCCTTCAAACCGATCGGACAACTACAATGAGCAGTTCTTC
-,-,TRBJ2-5,TRBV3-1/TRBV3-2,15,CASSLRTELQETQYF,TGTGCCAGCAGCCTCAGGACAGAGCTACAAGAGACCCAGTACTTC
TRBD2,-,TRBJ2-1,TRBV3-1/TRBV3-2,19,CASSPGASGRARVWNEQFF,TGTGCCAGCAGCCCGGGTGCTAGCGGGAGGGCCCGCGTTTGGAATGAGCAGTTCTTC
-,-,TRBJ1-4,TRBV10-3,17,CAISRELQVSVGEKLFF,TGTGCCATCAGTAGAGAGTTACAGGTTTCGGTTGGTGAAAAACTGTTTTTT
TRBD1,-,TRBJ2-1,TRBV28,16,CASSLIGQGFNNEQFF,TGTGCCAGCAGTTTAATCGGACAGGGGTTCAACAATGAGCAGTTCTTC
-,-,TRBJ1-2,TRBV12-3/TRBV12-4,13,CASSRLGADGYTF,TGTGCCAGCAGTCGATTGGGGGCAGATGGCTACACCTTC
TRBD1,-,TRBJ2-2,TRBV28,15,CASSPQGSGTGELFF,TGTGCCAGCAGTCCACAGGGGTCTGGAACCGGGGAGCTGTTTTTT
TRBD2,-,TRBJ2-7,TRBV5-5,19,CASSFSRSGSGEGSYEQYF,TGTGCCAGCAGCTTCTCCCGTAGCGGGAGTGGCGAGGGTTCCTACGAGCAGTACTTC
-,-,TRBJ1-1,TRBV12-3/TRBV12-4,13,CASSLREVTEAFF,TGTGCCAGCAGTTTGAGGGAGGTTACTGAAGCTTTCTTT
TRBD1,once,TRBJ2-4,TRBV4-1,19,CASSQYPPPDRTDKNIQYF,TGCGCCAGCAGCCAATACCCCCCCCCGGACAGGACGGACAAAAACATTCAGTACTTC
-,-,TRBJ1-6,TRBV6-5,13,CASSGDANSPLHF,TGTGCCAGTTCAGGGGACGCTAATTCACCCCTCCACTTT
-,-,TRBJ1-6,TRBV6-5,15,CASRDRNSISSPLHF,TGTGCCAGCAGAGACAGGAATTCAATAAGTTCACCCCTCCACTTT
-,-,TRBJ1-1,TRBV11-3,16,CASSLDRFGGATEAFF,TGTGCCAGCAGCTTAGATCGGTTCGGGGGGGCCACTGAAGCTTTCTTT
TRBD1,few,TRBJ1-5,TRBV5-1,13,CASSQGADQPQHF,TGCGCCAGCAGCCAGGGGGCTGATCAGCCCCAGCATTTT
TRBD1,-,TRBJ2-1,TRBV7-6,15,CASSLVGGAYNEQFF,TGTGCCAGCAGCTTAGTAGGGGGCGCATACAATGAGCAGTTCTTC
TRBD1,-,TRBJ2-3,TRBV2,17,CASSEGGQGASTDTQYF,TGTGCCAGCAGTGAAGGGGGACAGGGGGCCAGCACAGATACGCAGTATTTT
-,-,TRBJ2-4,TRBV28,15,CASSDPGTIKNIQYF,TGTGCCAGCAGTGACCCCGGGACAATAAAAAACATTCAGTACTTC
-,-,TRBJ1-2,TRBV30,13,CAWSVGGAHGYTF,TGTGCCTGGAGTGTAGGAGGGGCTCATGGCTACACCTTC
TRBD2,-,TRBJ2-3,TRBV29-1,16,CSVMGSLAGVTDTQYF,TGCAGCGTTATGGGGTCACTAGCGGGAGTCACAGATACGCAGTATTTT
TRBD2,-,TRBJ2-5,TRBV5-1,17,CASTRLGSGSAIETQYF,TGCGCCAGCACGCGGCTGGGTAGCGGGAGCGCGATCGAGACCCAGTACTTC
-,-,TRBJ2-1,TRBV5-4,16,CASSLGTGRGRNEQFF,TGTGCCAGCAGCTTGGGGACAGGGAGGGGACGCAATGAGCAGTTCTTC
TRBD2,-,TRBJ2-1,TRBV19,18,CASSPRGVAGSSYNEQFF,TGTGCCAGTAGCCCACGGGGGGTAGCGGGGTCCTCCTACAATGAGCAGTTCTTC
TRBD1,many,TRBJ1-2,TRBV2,14,CASSEISGGYGYTF,TGTGCCAGCAGTGAAATCTCAGGGGGCTATGGCTACACCTTC
TRBD1,once,TRBJ1-5,TRBV7-6,15,CASSLAGTGNQPQHF,TGTGCCAGCAGCTTAGCTGGGACAGGCAATCAGCCCCAGCATTTT
-,-,TRBJ1-2,TRBV5-4,15,CASSLGFSANYGYTF,TGTGCCAGCAGCTTGGGGTTTTCAGCTAACTATGGCTACACCTTC
-,-,TRBJ1-5,TRBV4-2,13,CASSQDRGQPQHF,TGTGCCAGCAGCCAAGATCGAGGTCAGCCCCAGCATTTT
-,-,TRBJ2-3,TRBV9,12,CASSVAPDTQYF,TGTGCCAGCAGCGTAGCTCCGGATACGCAGTATTTT
-,-,TRBJ1-1,TRBV28,14,CASSPTGTNTEAFF,TGTGCCAGCAGTCCTACAGGGACAAACACTGAAGCTTTCTTT
-,-,TRBJ2-7,TRBV2,14,CASRDSSIPYEQYF,TGTGCCAGCAGGGACTCGAGTATTCCCTACGAGCAGTACTTC
-,-,TRBJ2-3,TRBV5-1,14,CASSFLSVTDTQYF,TGCGCCAGCAGCTTTCTCAGCGTCACAGATACGCAGTATTTT
-,-,TRBJ1-4,TRBV10-3,13,CAISGTANEKLFF,TGTGCCATCAGTGGGACAGCGAATGAAAAACTGTTTTTT